This TCR beta chain appears in the sequencing data of a study of post-analysis software for immune sequencing data. Study overall: The patients showed relapsing-remitting, secondary progressive and progressive-relapsing multiple sclerosis courses. Study results and limitations: TRBV5-6, TRBV5-1 and TRBV20-1 belonged to a set of about five TRBV segments that were more frequent in patients than controls.

V was shortened by 6 bases and J by 2 bases, with 15 bases between the two germline ends. The germline gives CDR1 MNHEY, CDR2 SVGAGI. CDR3 length: 15 residues. Prepared libraries of TCR beta cDNA carried unique molecular identifiers. The T cell input of about 0.9 to 11 million gave approximately 500,000 cDNA molecules. From the PCR reads, TCRdb called clonotypes with MiXCR, one entry per CDR3 protein. This table holds almost 700,000 distinct CDR3 sequences, more than 50% found once. For this clonotype: Its target is unknown.

Sequenced sample: blood. The sequence came from a girl aged 2-10 years with multiple sclerosis. The genes are TRBV6-5 and TRBJ2-3; possible D gene TRBD1, 5 bases. This CDR3 is CASRVLGAITDTQYF. CDR3 nucleotide sequence: TGTGCCAGCAGGGTCCTTGGGGCAATCACAGATACGCAGTATTTT.